Following are 2 T cell receptor beta chains from one sample sequenced in a study of blood T cells in healthy people across ages. For the second PCR, which ran for about 7 to 11 cycles, a sample-barcoded 5' primer and a J-beta primer mix were used. TCRdb reprocessed the 5' RACE reads via MiXCR and lists one record per CDR3 protein. The sample lists around 750,000 distinct CDR3 sequences; 50% to 65% were seen once. The sequenced material came from blood. Receptors were obtained from a man at least 80 years old in good health.

This clonotype was detected once. The V gene is TRBV6-2 or TRBV6-3, the J gene TRBJ2-5; 7 bases align to TRBD1. J was trimmed by 3 bases and V by 10 bases; bases with no gene match: 14. The CDR3 consists of 15 residues. Germline CDR1 and CDR2: MNHEY and SVGEGT. Here the CDR3 DNA reads TGTGCCACCACCCACAGGGGACAGAGTAAAGAGACCCAGTACTTC. Its translation: CATTHRGQSKETQYF.

This chain uses TRBV7-6 with TRBJ2-7, with 7 bases matching TRBD2. The CDR3 has 16 amino acids. Germline V gives CDR1 SGHVS, CDR2 FNYEAQ. V lost 0 bases and J lost 4; bases outside the gene matches: 9. In DNA, the CDR3 is TGTGCCAGCAGCTTAGCCCCGGCGGGAGAAGGATACGAGCAGTACTTC. It is translated as CASSLAPAGEGYEQYF.